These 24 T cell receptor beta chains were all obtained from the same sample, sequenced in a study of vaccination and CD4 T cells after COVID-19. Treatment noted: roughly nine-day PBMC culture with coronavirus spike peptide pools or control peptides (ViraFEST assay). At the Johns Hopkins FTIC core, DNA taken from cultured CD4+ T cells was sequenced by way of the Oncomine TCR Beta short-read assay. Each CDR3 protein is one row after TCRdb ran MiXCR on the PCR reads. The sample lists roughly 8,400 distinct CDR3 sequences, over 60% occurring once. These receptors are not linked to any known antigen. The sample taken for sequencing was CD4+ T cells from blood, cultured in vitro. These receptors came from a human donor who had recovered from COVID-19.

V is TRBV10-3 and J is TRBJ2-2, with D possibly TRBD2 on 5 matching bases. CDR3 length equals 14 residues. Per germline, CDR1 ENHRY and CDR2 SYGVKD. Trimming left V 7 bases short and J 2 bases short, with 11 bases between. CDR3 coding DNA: TGTGCCATCACTCTAGCACCAAACACCGGGGAGCTGTTTTTT. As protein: CAITLAPNTGELFF.

This CDR3 reads CSARESGGNQPQHF. CDR3 DNA sequence: TGCAGTGCTAGGGAAAGCGGGGGCAATCAGCCCCAGCATTTT. The V and J genes are TRBV20-1 and TRBJ1-5; no clear D gene. This CDR3 has 14 residues. The germline gives CDR1 DFQATT, CDR2 SNEGSKA (reference sequence). Deletions cut 3 bases from V and 2 bases from J, with 11 bases between.

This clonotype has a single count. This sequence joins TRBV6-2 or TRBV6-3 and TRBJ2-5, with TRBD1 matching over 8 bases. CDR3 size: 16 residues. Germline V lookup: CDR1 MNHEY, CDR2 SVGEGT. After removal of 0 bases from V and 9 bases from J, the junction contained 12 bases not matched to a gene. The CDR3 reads CASSYSQGAGHWSQYF. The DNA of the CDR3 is TGTGCCAGCAGTTACTCTCAGGGGGCTGGACATTGGTCCCAGTACTTC.

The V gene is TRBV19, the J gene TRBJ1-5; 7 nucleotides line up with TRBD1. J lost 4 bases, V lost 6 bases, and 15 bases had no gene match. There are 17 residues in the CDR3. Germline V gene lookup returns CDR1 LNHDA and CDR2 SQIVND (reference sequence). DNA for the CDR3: TGTGCCAGTAGAAGGTCAGCCACAGGGGAGAAGAATCAGCCCCAGCATTTT. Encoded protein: CASRRSATGEKNQPQHF. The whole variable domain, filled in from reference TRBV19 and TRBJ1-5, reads DGGITQSPKYLFRKEGQNVTLSCEQNLNHDAMYWYRQDPGQGLRLIYYSQIVNDFQKGDIAEGYSVSREKKESFPLTVTSAQKNPTAFYLCASRRSATGEKNQPQHFGDGTRLSIL.

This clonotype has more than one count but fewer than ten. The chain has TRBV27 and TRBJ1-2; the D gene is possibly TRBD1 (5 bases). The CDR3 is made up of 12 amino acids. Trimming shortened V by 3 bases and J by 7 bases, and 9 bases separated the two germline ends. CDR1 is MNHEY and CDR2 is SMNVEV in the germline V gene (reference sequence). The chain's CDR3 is CASSLAGTGYTF. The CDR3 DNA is TGTGCCAGCAGTTTGGCAGGGACTGGCTACACCTTC.

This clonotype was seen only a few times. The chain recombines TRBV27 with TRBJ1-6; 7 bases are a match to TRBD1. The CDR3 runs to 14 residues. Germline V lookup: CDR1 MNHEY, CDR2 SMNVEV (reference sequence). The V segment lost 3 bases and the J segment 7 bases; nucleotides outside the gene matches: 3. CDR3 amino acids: CASSFPGQNSPLHF. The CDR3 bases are TGTGCCAGCAGTTTCCCGGGACAGAATTCACCCCTCCACTTT.

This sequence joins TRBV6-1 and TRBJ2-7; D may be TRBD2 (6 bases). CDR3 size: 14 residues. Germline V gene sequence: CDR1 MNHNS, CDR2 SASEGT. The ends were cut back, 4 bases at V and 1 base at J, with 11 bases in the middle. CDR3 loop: CASSGMEGSYEQYF. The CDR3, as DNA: TGTGCCAGCAGTGGTATGGAGGGGTCCTACGAGCAGTACTTC.

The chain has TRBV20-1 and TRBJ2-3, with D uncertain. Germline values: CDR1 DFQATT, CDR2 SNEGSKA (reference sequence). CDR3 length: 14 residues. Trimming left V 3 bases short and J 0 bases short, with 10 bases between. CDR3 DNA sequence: TGCAGTGCTAGGGTGGATGGGAGCACAGATACGCAGTATTTT. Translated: CSARVDGSTDTQYF.

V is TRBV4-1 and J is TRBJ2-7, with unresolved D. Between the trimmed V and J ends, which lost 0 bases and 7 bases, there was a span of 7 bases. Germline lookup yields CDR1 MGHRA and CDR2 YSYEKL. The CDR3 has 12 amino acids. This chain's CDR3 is CASSQDSLEQYF. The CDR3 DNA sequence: TGCGCCAGCAGCCAAGACTCTTTGGAGCAGTACTTC.

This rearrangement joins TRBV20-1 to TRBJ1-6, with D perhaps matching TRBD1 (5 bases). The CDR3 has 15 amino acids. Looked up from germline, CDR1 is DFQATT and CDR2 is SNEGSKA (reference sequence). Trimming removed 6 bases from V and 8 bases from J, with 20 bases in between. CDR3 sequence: CSARSGGGNYSPLHF. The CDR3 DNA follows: TGCAGTGCCCGGAGCGGGGGTGGTAATTATTCACCCCTCCACTTT.

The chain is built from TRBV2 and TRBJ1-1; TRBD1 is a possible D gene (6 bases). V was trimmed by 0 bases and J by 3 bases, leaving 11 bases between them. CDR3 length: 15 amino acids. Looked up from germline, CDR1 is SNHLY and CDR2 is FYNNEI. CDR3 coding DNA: TGTGCCAGCAGTGAAGCGCTTAGGGGGGACACTGAAGCTTTCTTT. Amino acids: CASSEALRGDTEAFF.

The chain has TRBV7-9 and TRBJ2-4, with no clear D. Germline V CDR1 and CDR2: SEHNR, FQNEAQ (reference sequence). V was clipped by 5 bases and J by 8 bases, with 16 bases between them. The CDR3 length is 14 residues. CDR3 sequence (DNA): TGTGCCAGCAGCCATAGCAGGCTAGGTCACATTCAGTACTTC. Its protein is CASSHSRLGHIQYF. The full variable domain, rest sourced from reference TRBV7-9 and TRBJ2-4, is DTGVSQNPRHKITKRGQNVTFRCDPISEHNRLYWYRQTLGQGPEFLTYFQNEAQLEKSRLLSDRFSAERPKGSFSTLEIQRTEQGDSAMYLCASSHSRLGHIQYFGAGTRLSVL.

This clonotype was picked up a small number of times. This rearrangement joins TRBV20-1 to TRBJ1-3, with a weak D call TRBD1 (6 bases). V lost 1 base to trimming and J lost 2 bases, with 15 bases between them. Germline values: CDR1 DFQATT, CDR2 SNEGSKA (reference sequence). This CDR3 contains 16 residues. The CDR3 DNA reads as TGCAGTGCTAGAGTCGCGCAGGGGCCCACTGGAAACACCATATATTTT. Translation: CSARVAQGPTGNTIYF.

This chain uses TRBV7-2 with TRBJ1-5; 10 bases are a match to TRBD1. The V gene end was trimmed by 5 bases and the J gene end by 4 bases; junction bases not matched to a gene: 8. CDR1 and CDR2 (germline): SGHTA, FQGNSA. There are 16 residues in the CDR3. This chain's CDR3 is CASSPGTGASNQPQHF. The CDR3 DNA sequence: TGTGCCAGCAGCCCTGGGACAGGGGCGTCGAATCAGCCCCAGCATTTT.

CDR3 sequence: CSAPSGTGPLYGYTF. The DNA for the CDR3 is TGCAGTGCACCCTCGGGGACAGGGCCGTTGTATGGCTACACCTTC. The gene calls are TRBV20-1 and TRBJ1-2, with 9 bases fitting TRBD1. This CDR3 spans 15 amino acids. The ends lost 6 bases at V and 5 bases at J; junction bases unmatched: 13. Germline V gene lookup returns CDR1 DFQATT and CDR2 SNEGSKA (reference sequence).

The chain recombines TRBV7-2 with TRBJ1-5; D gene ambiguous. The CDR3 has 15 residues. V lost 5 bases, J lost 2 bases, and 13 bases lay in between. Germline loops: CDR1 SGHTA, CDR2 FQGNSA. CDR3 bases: TGTGCCAGCAGCCCGATATTGGGTGGCAATCAGCCCCAGCATTTT. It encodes CASSPILGGNQPQHF.

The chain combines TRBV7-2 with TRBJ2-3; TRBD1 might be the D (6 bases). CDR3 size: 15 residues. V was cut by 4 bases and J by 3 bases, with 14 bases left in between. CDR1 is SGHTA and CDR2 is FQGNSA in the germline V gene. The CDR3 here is CASSSPDRATDTQYF. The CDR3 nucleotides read TGTGCCAGCAGCTCGCCGGACAGAGCTACAGATACGCAGTATTTT. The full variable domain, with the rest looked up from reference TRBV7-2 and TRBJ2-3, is GAGVSQSPSNKVTEKGKDVELRCDPISGHTALYWYRQSLGQGLEFLIYFQGNSAPDKSGLPSDRFSAERTGGSVSTLTIQRTQQEDSAVYLCASSSPDRATDTQYFGPGTRLTVL.

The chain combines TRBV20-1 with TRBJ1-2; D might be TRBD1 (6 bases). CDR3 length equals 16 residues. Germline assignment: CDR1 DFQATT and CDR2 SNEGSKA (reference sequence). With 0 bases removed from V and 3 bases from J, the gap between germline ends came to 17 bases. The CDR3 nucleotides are TGCAGTGCTAGAGATTCCGGGGGCGCGGGAGACTATGGCTACACCTTC. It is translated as CSARDSGGAGDYGYTF.

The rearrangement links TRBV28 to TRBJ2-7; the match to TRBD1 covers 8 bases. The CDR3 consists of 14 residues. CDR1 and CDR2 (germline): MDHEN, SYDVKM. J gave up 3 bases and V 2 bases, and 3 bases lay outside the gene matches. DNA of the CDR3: TGTGCCAGCAGTTTACAGGGGGCTTACTACGAGCAGTACTTC. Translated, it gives CASSLQGAYYEQYF.

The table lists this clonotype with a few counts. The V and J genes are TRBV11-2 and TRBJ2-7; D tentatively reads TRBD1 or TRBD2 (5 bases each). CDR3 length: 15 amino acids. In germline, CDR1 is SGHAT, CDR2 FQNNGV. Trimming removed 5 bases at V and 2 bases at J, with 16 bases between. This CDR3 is CASSLTGLGPYEQYF. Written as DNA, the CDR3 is TGTGCCAGCAGCCTTACAGGCCTGGGACCCTACGAGCAGTACTTC.

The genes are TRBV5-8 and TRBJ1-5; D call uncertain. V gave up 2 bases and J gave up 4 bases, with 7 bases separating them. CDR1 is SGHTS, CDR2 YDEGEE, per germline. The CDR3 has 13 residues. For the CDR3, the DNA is TGTGCCAGCAGCTTATCCGTTAATCAGCCCCAGCATTTT. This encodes CASSLSVNQPQHF.

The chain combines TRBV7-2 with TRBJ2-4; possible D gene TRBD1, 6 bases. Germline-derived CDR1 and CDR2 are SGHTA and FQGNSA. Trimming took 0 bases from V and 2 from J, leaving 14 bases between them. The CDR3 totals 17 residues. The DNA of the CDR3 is TGTGCCAGCAGCTTAGCGATCACAGGGAATACCAAAAACATTCAGTACTTC. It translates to CASSLAITGNTKNIQYF.

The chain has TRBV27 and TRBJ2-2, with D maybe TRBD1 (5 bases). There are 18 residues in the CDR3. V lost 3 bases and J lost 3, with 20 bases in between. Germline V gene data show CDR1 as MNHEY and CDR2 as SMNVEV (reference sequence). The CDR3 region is CASSFAAGALGDTGELFF. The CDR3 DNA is TGTGCCAGCAGTTTTGCGGCAGGAGCCTTAGGGGACACCGGGGAGCTGTTTTTT.

CDR3 region: CASSLGPRTLYEQYF. CDR3 coding DNA: TGTGCCAGCAGCTTAGGTCCCCGCACCCTCTACGAGCAGTACTTC. The chain is built from TRBV7-2 and TRBJ2-7, with D unclear. V was trimmed by 1 base and J by 3 bases, leaving 13 bases between them. CDR1 is SGHTA, CDR2 FQGNSA, per germline. This CDR3 is 15 amino acids long.